These 32 T cell receptor beta chains were sequenced from one sample in a study of human T cells and chemical hapten exposure. Time point here: patch test 3, about 24 weeks after DPC sensitization. Specified treatment: therapeutic diphenylcyclopropenone sensitization with weekly scalp DPC. TCRdb analysed the RACE reads with MiXCR anew, one entry per CDR3 protein. This table holds some 84,000 distinct CDR3 sequences, roughly 10% found once. The sample was whole blood, taken in connection with sensitization to the hapten diphenylcyclopropenone (DPC). These receptors were taken from a woman in her fifties or sixties with alopecia areata. Some clones in this sample may be carry-over from other donors' samples.

This clonotype was seen a handful of times. This CDR3 is CASSSSSGVYNEQFF. CDR3 coding DNA: TGTGCCAGCAGTTCTTCTAGCGGGGTTTACAATGAGCAGTTCTTC. V and J are TRBV28 and TRBJ2-1; 9 bases agree with TRBD2. V lost 4 bases, J lost 4 bases, and 5 bases stayed unmatched. The germline gives CDR1 MDHEN, CDR2 SYDVKM. CDR3 length equals 15 residues.

This clonotype appeared many times. V is TRBV11-2 and J is TRBJ1-1, with D unclear. This CDR3 region has 15 residues. Per germline, CDR1 SGHAT and CDR2 FQNNGV. The ends were cut back, 1 base at V and 0 bases at J, with 9 bases in the middle. The CDR3 sequence is CASSLGASVNTEAFF. DNA of the CDR3: TGTGCCAGCAGCTTAGGAGCCAGCGTGAACACTGAAGCTTTCTTT.

At least ten counts were recorded for this clonotype. CDR3 protein: CASSLFPQAGAGGPTDTQYF. The DNA of the CDR3 is TGTGCCAGCAGCTTATTCCCCCAAGCCGGAGCGGGAGGCCCCACAGATACGCAGTATTTT. The J gene is TRBJ2-3, the V gene TRBV7-6; 9 bases map to TRBD2. V lost 2 bases to trimming and J lost 2 bases; unmatched junction nucleotides: 17. Germline assignment: CDR1 SGHVS and CDR2 FNYEAQ. The CDR3 is 20 residues long.

This clonotype has a count of ten or more. The J gene is TRBJ2-2, the V gene TRBV12-3 or TRBV12-4; 8 bases line up with TRBD2. This CDR3 spans 16 amino acids. The J segment lost 1 base and the V segment lost 5 bases, leaving 6 bases of the junction unmatched. DNA of the CDR3: TGTGCCAGCAGTCCAACTAGCGGAGGGAACACCGGGGAGCTGTTTTTT. This sequence encodes CASSPTSGGNTGELFF.

This clonotype has a handful of counts. The chain joins TRBV15 to TRBJ2-3; 9 bases map to TRBD2. The CDR3 length is 16 residues. The ends lost 0 bases at V and 0 bases at J; junction bases unmatched: 1. Germline CDR1 LNHNV, CDR2 YYDKDF (reference sequence). The CDR3 protein is CATSRDLAGSTDTQYF. The CDR3, as DNA: TGTGCCACCAGCAGAGATCTAGCGGGAAGCACAGATACGCAGTATTTT. The full variable domain, with the rest looked up from reference TRBV15 and TRBJ2-3, is DAMVIQNPRYQVTQFGKPVTLSCSQTLNHNVMYWYQQKSSQAPKLLFHYYDKDFNNEADTPDNFQSRRPNTSFCFLDIRSPGLGDTAMYLCATSRDLAGSTDTQYFGPGTRLTVL.

This clonotype was counted a few times. This chain joins TRBV3-1 and TRBJ2-7; 9 bases map to TRBD1. Germline V gene lookup returns CDR1 LGHDT and CDR2 YNNKEL (reference sequence). CDR3 size: 15 residues. Trimming at V came to 8 bases and at J to 0 bases, leaving 8 bases not matched to a gene. CDR3 protein: CASCFGTGCSYEQYF. In nucleotides, the CDR3 is TGTGCCAGCTGCTTCGGGACAGGGTGCTCCTACGAGCAGTACTTC.

This clonotype occurred many times. The chain links TRBV30 to TRBJ1-2; 11 bases fit TRBD1. J lost 7 bases, V lost 3 bases, and 4 bases had no gene match. The germline V gene has CDR1 GTSNPN and CDR2 SVGIG (reference sequence). The CDR3 is 13 residues long. This chain's CDR3 is CAWSGQGAAGYTF. The CDR3 region has the DNA TGTGCCTGGAGCGGACAGGGGGCGGCTGGCTACACCTTC. The full variable domain, in which reference TRBV30 and TRBJ1-2 provide the parts outside the CDR3, is SQTIHQWPATLVQPVGSPLSLECTVEGTSNPNLYWYRQAAGRGLQLLFYSVGIGQISSEVPQNLSASRPQDRQFILSSKKLLLSDSGFYLCAWSGQGAAGYTFGSGTRLTVV.

This sequence joins TRBV4-3 and TRBJ2-7; weak D call: TRBD1 (6 bases). V was pared by 0 bases and J by 3 bases, with 27 bases between. This CDR3 comprises 20 residues. CDR1 LGHNA and CDR2 YSLEER come from the germline V gene. CDR3 residues: CASSQDTTGPSRGHFYEQYF. The CDR3 bases are TGCGCCAGCAGCCAAGATACAACAGGGCCTTCTCGTGGGCACTTCTACGAGCAGTACTTC.

This chain uses TRBV29-1 with TRBJ1-3; D call uncertain. V was cut by 6 bases and J by 1 base, with 7 bases left in between. CDR3 length: 12 amino acids. CDR1 SQVTM and CDR2 ANQGSEA come from the germline V gene. This chain's CDR3 is CSVGNSGNTIYF. CDR3 nucleotides: TGCAGCGTGGGCAATTCTGGAAACACCATATATTTT.

This clonotype turned up a few times. This chain uses TRBV10-2 with TRBJ2-6; the D is unclear. V shed 2 bases and J shed 1 base, with 9 bases lying between them. Germline lookup yields CDR1 WSHSY and CDR2 SAAADI. The CDR3 contains 16 residues. CDR3 amino acids: CASSEPRGSGANVLTF. CDR3 in DNA: TGCGCCAGCAGTGAGCCGCGTGGGTCTGGGGCCAACGTCCTGACTTTC.

This clonotype was seen ten or more times. The CDR3 sequence: CSASPLAGGYEQYF. CDR3 DNA: TGCAGTGCTAGCCCACTAGCGGGGGGCTACGAGCAGTACTTC. This chain uses TRBV20-1 with TRBJ2-7; 12 bases line up with TRBD2. Germline CDR1 reads DFQATT; CDR2 reads SNEGSKA (reference sequence). With 3 bases clipped from V and 3 bases from J, the junction kept 3 bases outside the gene matches. The CDR3 has 14 residues.

In this sample, this clonotype turned up a few times. The CDR3 is CASSYRTSGSPEQFF. For the CDR3, the DNA is TGTGCCAGCAGTTACCGGACTAGCGGGAGTCCTGAGCAGTTCTTC. The rearrangement uses TRBV6-5 and TRBJ2-1; TRBD2 aligns across 13 bases. Germline trimming cut 2 bases from V and 9 bases from J; bases unmatched to any gene: 4. CDR1 is MNHEY and CDR2 is SVGAGI in the germline V gene. The CDR3 is 15 residues long.

This clonotype was observed at least ten times. The V call is TRBV29-1, the J call TRBJ2-1; TRBD1 agrees at 11 bases. Trimming cost V 7 bases and J 8 bases; bases outside gene matches: 1. Germline assignment: CDR1 SQVTM and CDR2 ANQGSEA. The CDR3 has 11 residues. The CDR3 region is CSGTGGYEQFF. CDR3 sequence (DNA): TGCAGCGGGACAGGGGGCTATGAGCAGTTCTTC.

This clonotype showed up just a few times. This chain links TRBV2 with TRBJ2-1, with 9 bases lining up with TRBD2. Germline trimming cut 6 bases from V and 1 base from J; bases unmatched to any gene: 7. The CDR3 is made up of 16 amino acids. CDR1 and CDR2 (germline): SNHLY, FYNNEI. CDR3: CASRVSGRGSYNEQFF. The CDR3 bases are TGTGCCAGCAGGGTTAGCGGGAGAGGGTCCTACAATGAGCAGTTCTTC. Filled out from reference TRBV2 and TRBJ2-1, the complete variable domain reads EPEVTQTPSHQVTQMGQEVILRCVPISNHLYFYWYRQILGQKVEFLVSFYNNEISEKSEIFDDQFSVERPDGSNFTLKIRSTKLEDSAMYFCASRVSGRGSYNEQFFGPGTRLTVL.

A remark on this clonotype: A much larger clonotype is one base distant, so this may be a read error. The genes are TRBV5-1 and TRBJ2-2, with D perhaps matching TRBD2 (5 bases). The length of the CDR3 is 13 residues. From germline, CDR1 is SGHRS and CDR2 YFSETQ. DNA of the CDR3: TGCGCCAGCGCCCAGAGGAACACCGGGGAGCCGTTTTTT. Translation gives CASAQRNTGEPFF.

This clonotype was seen many times. The chain combines TRBV6-2 or TRBV6-3 with TRBJ2-7; 9 bases align to TRBD1. J lost 3 bases, V lost 6 bases, and 6 bases had no gene match. This CDR3 has 14 residues. Germline loops: CDR1 MNHEY, CDR2 SVGEGT. Here the CDR3 DNA reads TGTGCCAGCAGCCGGGACAGGGTGCGCTACGAGCAGTACTTC. It yields the protein CASSRDRVRYEQYF.

The chain has TRBV12-3 or TRBV12-4 and TRBJ2-5; a weak D match, TRBD1 (6 bases). The V and J ends lost 7 bases and 5 bases respectively, with 14 bases between them. The CDR3 totals 13 residues. The CDR3 region is CASTKQGGETQYF. The DNA for the CDR3 is TGTGCCAGCACCAAACAGGGCGGGGAGACCCAGTACTTC.

The chain joins TRBV7-9 to TRBJ1-2, with TRBD1 as a possible D gene (6 bases). The CDR3 is 13 amino acids. Per the germline V gene, CDR1 is SEHNR and CDR2 is FQNEAQ (reference sequence). V was cut by 8 bases and J by 4 bases, with 14 bases left in between. The CDR3 region is CASWAGEAYGYTF. The CDR3 bases are TGTGCCAGCTGGGCAGGGGAGGCCTATGGCTACACCTTC.

In this sample, this clonotype turned up many times. The V call is TRBV28, the J call TRBJ2-7, with 7 bases matching TRBD1. CDR3 length equals 15 residues. CDR1 is MDHEN, CDR2 SYDVKM, per germline. The J segment lost 7 bases and the V segment lost 6 bases, leaving 15 bases of the junction unmatched. The CDR3 coding sequence is TGTGCCAGCAGCCCCCCGACAGGGCCCCTTCGGGAGCAGTACTTC. This translates into CASSPPTGPLREQYF.

The rearrangement uses TRBV6-1 and TRBJ1-6, with D perhaps TRBD1 (5 bases). The V gene's germline CDR1 is MNHNS and CDR2 SASEGT. CDR3 length equals 15 residues. V dropped 7 bases and J dropped 5 bases, with 15 bases sitting between them. In DNA, the CDR3 is TGTGCCAGCACATCGGGGCTGACTGATAATTCACCCCTCCACTTT. Its protein is CASTSGLTDNSPLHF.

CDR3 DNA sequence: TGTGCCAGCAGCTTAGCAGGCAATAATTCACCCCTCCACTTT. As protein: CASSLAGNNSPLHF. V usage is TRBV7-3 and J usage is TRBJ1-6; D gene unclear. This CDR3 contains 14 residues. With 2 bases removed from V and 5 bases from J, the gap between germline ends came to 7 bases. CDR1 and CDR2 (germline): SGHTA, FQGTGA.

In this sample, this clonotype turned up a few times. The J gene is TRBJ2-7, the V gene TRBV19; weak D call: TRBD2 (5 bases). This CDR3 has 14 amino acids. Germline assignment: CDR1 LNHDA and CDR2 SQIVND (reference sequence). Trimming removed 5 bases at V and 6 bases at J, with 17 bases between. The CDR3 DNA is TGTGCCAGTAGTCCGACAAGTGCGGGTTCCGAGCAGTACTTC. This encodes CASSPTSAGSEQYF.

This clonotype was seen at least ten times. V gene TRBV20-1 combines with J gene TRBJ2-3; 7 bases match TRBD2. There are 12 residues in the CDR3. J gave up 1 base and V 7 bases, and 2 bases lay outside the gene matches. CDR1 is DFQATT and CDR2 is SNEGSKA in the germline V gene (reference sequence). CDR3 coding DNA: TGCAGTGTTACTAGCGGCACAGATACGCAGTATTTT. Translation gives CSVTSGTDTQYF.

This clonotype was picked up many times. The chain has TRBV3-1 and TRBJ2-1; a weak D match, TRBD1 (5 bases). CDR3 size: 15 residues. CDR1 is LGHDT and CDR2 is YNNKEL in the germline V gene (reference sequence). Trimming stripped 6 bases from V and 0 bases from J, with 12 bases between. The CDR3 spells CASSLDRSSYNEQFF. The CDR3 DNA follows: TGTGCCAGCAGTCTAGACAGAAGCTCCTACAATGAGCAGTTCTTC.

This clonotype was observed at least ten times. V gene TRBV11-2 combines with J gene TRBJ2-6; possibly TRBD1 for D (6 bases). The germline CDR1 and CDR2 sequences are SGHAT and FQNNGV. The CDR3 length is 18 residues. The V end was cut by 4 bases, the J end by 4 bases, with 20 bases between. In DNA form, the CDR3 reads TGTGCCAGCAGCTCCCCGGGCAGGGGATCGACCGGGGCCAACGTCCTGACTTTC. Translation: CASSSPGRGSTGANVLTF.

The V and J genes are TRBV2 and TRBJ2-3; no reliable D call. Trimming removed 2 bases from V and 8 bases from J, with 8 bases in between. The length of the CDR3 is 12 residues. The germline CDR1 and CDR2 sequences are SNHLY and FYNNEI. The CDR3 protein is CASSERGGTQYF. Here the CDR3 DNA reads TGTGCCAGCAGTGAACGTGGTGGTACGCAGTATTTT. The complete variable domain, with remaining parts taken from reference TRBV2 and TRBJ2-3, reads EPEVTQTPSHQVTQMGQEVILRCVPISNHLYFYWYRQILGQKVEFLVSFYNNEISEKSEIFDDQFSVERPDGSNFTLKIRSTKLEDSAMYFCASSERGGTQYFGPGTRLTVL.

This clonotype occurred many times. The rearrangement links TRBV3-1 to TRBJ2-2; 13 nucleotides align to TRBD2. The trim removed 7 bases at V and 7 bases at J, leaving 6 bases unmatched. The CDR3 extends over 15 amino acids. Germline CDR1 and CDR2: LGHDT and YNNKEL (reference sequence). The CDR3 DNA sequence: TGTGCCAGCAAGGTGACTAGCGGGAGGCACGGGGAGCTGTTTTTT. Protein product: CASKVTSGRHGELFF.

This clonotype was counted many times. This chain uses TRBV20-1 with TRBJ2-1; D possibly uses TRBD1 or TRBD2 (6 bases each). Trimming took 3 bases from V and 5 from J, leaving 17 bases between them. The germline V gene has CDR1 DFQATT and CDR2 SNEGSKA (reference sequence). CDR3 length equals 15 residues. The CDR3 sequence: CSASPLRRGNNEQFF. CDR3 DNA sequence: TGCAGTGCTAGTCCCCTTCGGAGGGGGAACAATGAGCAGTTCTTC.

The chain is built from TRBV7-3 and TRBJ2-2, with D unclear. Germline V gene lookup returns CDR1 SGHTA and CDR2 FQGTGA. With 1 base removed from V and 5 bases from J, the gap between germline ends came to 8 bases. This CDR3 comprises 14 residues. CDR3 in DNA: TGTGCCAGCAGCTTAATGGAAAGAACCGGGGAGCTGTTTTTT. This encodes CASSLMERTGELFF. The full variable domain, completed using reference TRBV7-3 and TRBJ2-2, is GAGVSQTPSNKVTEKGKYVELRCDPISGHTALYWYRQSLGQGPEFLIYFQGTGAADDSGLPNDRFFAVRPEGSVSTLKIQRTERGDSAVYLCASSLMERTGELFFGEGSRLTVL.

Many counts were recorded for this clonotype. The gene calls are TRBV7-2 and TRBJ2-1, with a tentative D call TRBD2 (6 bases). This CDR3 has 18 residues. Germline V gene sequence: CDR1 SGHTA, CDR2 FQGNSA. V lost 6 bases to trimming and J lost 5 bases, with 26 bases between them. The CDR3 region is CASSLDFGGLGADNEQFF. DNA of the CDR3: TGTGCCAGCAGTCTAGATTTCGGGGGACTTGGGGCCGACAATGAGCAGTTCTTC.

This clonotype was counted ten times or more. The chain uses TRBV29-1 and TRBJ1-3, with D hard to call. The CDR3 consists of 11 residues. V dropped 2 bases and J dropped 7 bases, with 6 bases sitting between them. Germline CDR1 SQVTM, CDR2 ANQGSEA. The CDR3 DNA reads TGCAGCGTTGAAAGGCTGAACACCATATATTTT. This sequence encodes CSVERLNTIYF.

This clonotype was picked up many times. The chain combines TRBV7-9 with TRBJ2-1; 9 bases are a match to TRBD1. This CDR3 is built from 12 residues. Germline V gene sequence: CDR1 SEHNR, CDR2 FQNEAQ (reference sequence). V trimming: 5 bases; J trimming: 9 bases; junction bases outside the gene matches: 2. CDR3 DNA: TGTGCCAGCAGCCCGACAGGGGGTGAGCAGTTCTTC. Amino acids: CASSPTGGEQFF.